This T cell receptor beta chain comes out of a study of T-cell reconstitution after alpha-beta-depleted transplantation in children. Concerning this clonotype: Its target is not known.

General study results and limits: T-cell counts and diversity were attributed mostly to newly produced T cells one year after transplant.

Germline trimming cut 3 bases from V and 7 bases from J; bases unmatched to any gene: 8. Germline values: CDR1 ENHRY, CDR2 SYGVKD. The CDR3 spans 17 residues. Molecular barcoding with unique molecular identifiers was used for the TCRbeta library. In TCRdb, the PCR reads were re-called with MiXCR into one record per CDR3 protein. Of 900,000 or so distinct CDR3 sequences detected, roughly 15% appear once; the ten largest clones hold about 4.6%. Material: PBMCs, mostly from graft donor cells, obtained 360 days after TCRalphabeta/CD19-depleted stem cell transplant. The sequence was obtained from a male patient younger than 18 who had a stem cell transplant for acute lymphoblastic leukemia, so the T cells may come from the graft donor. This rearrangement joins TRBV10-3 to TRBJ2-1; 14 bases line up with TRBD2. The CDR3, as DNA: TGTGCCATCAGTGAAAGGGCGGGACTAGCGGGAGAGAATGAGCAGTTCTTC. It is translated as CAISERAGLAGENEQFF.